This T cell receptor beta chain was identified in a study of blood T cell repertoires in COVID-19. Generated by immunoSEQ multiplex PCR, the TCRdb table keeps only in-frame clones and is missing some. Of just under 350,000 clones listed, around 82% are singletons. J gave up 1 base and V 3 bases, and 1 base lay outside the gene matches. The germline V gene has CDR1 SGHDN and CDR2 FVKESK. The length of the CDR3 is 14 residues. J is TRBJ2-7 and V is TRBV14; 9 bases fit TRBD2. Sequencing was carried out using peripheral blood. The TCR was taken from a man aged 25 to 40 with active or convalescent COVID-19. CDR3: CASSQLAGSYEQYF. CDR3 in DNA: TGTGCCAGCAGCCAGCTAGCGGGATCCTACGAGCAGTACTTC.